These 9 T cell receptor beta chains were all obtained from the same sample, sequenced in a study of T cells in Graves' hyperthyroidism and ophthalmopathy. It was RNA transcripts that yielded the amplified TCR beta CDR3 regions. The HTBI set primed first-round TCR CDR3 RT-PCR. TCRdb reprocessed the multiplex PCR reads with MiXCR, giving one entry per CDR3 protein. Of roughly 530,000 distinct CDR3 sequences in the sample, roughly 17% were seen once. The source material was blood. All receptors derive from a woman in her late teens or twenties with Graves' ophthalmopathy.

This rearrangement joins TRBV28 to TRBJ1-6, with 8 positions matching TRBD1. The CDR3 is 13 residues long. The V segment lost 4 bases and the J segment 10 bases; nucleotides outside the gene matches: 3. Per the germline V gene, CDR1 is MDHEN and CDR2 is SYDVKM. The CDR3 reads CASSSGGKSPLHF. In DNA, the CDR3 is TGTGCCAGCAGTTCAGGGGGCAAATCACCCCTCCACTTT.

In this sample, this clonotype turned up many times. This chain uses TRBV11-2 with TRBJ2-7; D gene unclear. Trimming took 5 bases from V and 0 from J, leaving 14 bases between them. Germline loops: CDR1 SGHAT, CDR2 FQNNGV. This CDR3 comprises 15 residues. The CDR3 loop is CASSPSDLHSYEQYF. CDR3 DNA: TGTGCCAGCAGCCCGAGCGACCTGCACTCCTACGAGCAGTACTTC.

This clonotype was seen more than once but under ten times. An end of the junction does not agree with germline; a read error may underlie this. The CDR3 nucleotides are TGCGCCAACAGCCAAATCGGGACTTTCGATACAGATACGCAGTATTTT. This gives the protein CANSQIGTFDTDTQYF. V usage is TRBV4-3 and J usage is TRBJ2-3; possible D gene TRBD2, 6 bases. Germline CDR1 LGHNA, CDR2 YSLEER. CDR3 length: 16 residues.

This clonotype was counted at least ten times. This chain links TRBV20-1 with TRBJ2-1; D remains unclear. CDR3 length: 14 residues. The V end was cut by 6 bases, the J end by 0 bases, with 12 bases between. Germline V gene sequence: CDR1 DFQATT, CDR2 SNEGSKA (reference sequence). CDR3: CSAIKVGSYNEQFF. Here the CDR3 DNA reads TGCAGTGCCATTAAGGTGGGCTCCTACAATGAGCAGTTCTTC.

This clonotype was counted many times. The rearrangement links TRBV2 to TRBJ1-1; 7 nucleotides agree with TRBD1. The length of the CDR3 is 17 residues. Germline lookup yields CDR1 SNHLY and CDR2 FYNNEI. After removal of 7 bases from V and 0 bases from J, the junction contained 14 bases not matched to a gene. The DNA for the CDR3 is TGTGCCAGCACCGAGGGAGGGGGCCCCATTATGAACACTGAAGCTTTCTTT. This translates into CASTEGGGPIMNTEAFF.

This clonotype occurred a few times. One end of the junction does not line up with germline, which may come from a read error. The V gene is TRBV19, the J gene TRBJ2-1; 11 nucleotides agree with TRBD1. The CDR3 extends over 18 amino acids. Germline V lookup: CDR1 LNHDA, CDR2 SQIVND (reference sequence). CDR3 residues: CASSTRTGGLSQYSEQFF. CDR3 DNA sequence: TGTGCCAGTAGTACCCGGACAGGGGGCCTGTCCCAATACAGTGAGCAGTTCTTC.

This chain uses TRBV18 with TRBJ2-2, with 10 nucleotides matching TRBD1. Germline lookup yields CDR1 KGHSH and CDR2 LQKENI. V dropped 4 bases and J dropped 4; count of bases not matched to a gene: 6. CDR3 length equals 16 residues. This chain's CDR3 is CASSLSRDRGTGELFF. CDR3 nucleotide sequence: TGTGCCAGCTCACTATCCCGGGACAGGGGCACCGGGGAGCTGTTTTTT.

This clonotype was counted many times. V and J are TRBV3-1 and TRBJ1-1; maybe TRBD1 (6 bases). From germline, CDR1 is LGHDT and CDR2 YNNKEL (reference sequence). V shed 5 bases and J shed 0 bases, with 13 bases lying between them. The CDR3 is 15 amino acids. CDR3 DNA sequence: TGTGCCAGCAGCACACAGGGTACGATGAACACTGAAGCTTTCTTT. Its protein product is CASSTQGTMNTEAFF.

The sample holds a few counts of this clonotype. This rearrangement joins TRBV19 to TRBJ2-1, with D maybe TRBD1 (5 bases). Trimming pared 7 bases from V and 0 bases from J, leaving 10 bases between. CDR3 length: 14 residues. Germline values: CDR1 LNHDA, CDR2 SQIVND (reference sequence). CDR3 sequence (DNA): TGTGCCAGTACAGACAGCAACTCCTACAATGAGCAGTTCTTC. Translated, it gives CASTDSNSYNEQFF.